This T cell receptor beta chain was obtained from a study of cytomegalovirus exposure and HLA in healthy donors. The CDR3 spans 19 residues. Germline lookup yields CDR1 MNHNS and CDR2 SASEGT. The V end was cut by 0 bases, the J end by 2 bases, with 20 bases between. The PCR employed 60 Vbeta primers together with 13 Jbeta primers. Produced via immunoSEQ multiplex PCR; TCRdb's table is partial and in-frame only. The profile shows 80,000 or so clones, approximately 80% of them singletons. This TCR derives from a man aged 40-55 years in good health and CMV-seronegative. This chain joins TRBV6-1 and TRBJ1-5; TRBD1 is a possible D gene (6 bases). The sequencing input was PBMCs. This CDR3 is CASSEAERGLLVGNQPQHF. Written as DNA, the CDR3 is TGTGCCAGCAGTGAAGCGGAGCGGGGGCTTCTAGTGGGCAATCAGCCCCAGCATTTT.